Listed below are T cell receptor beta chains from one sample, sequenced in a study of Graves' ophthalmopathy and Graves' hyperthyroidism. Each CDR3 protein gets one entry after TCRdb re-called the multiplex PCR reads with MiXCR. This sample has about 700,000 distinct CDR3 sequences, with over 40% found just once. Source material: peripheral blood. These receptors were obtained from an adult man with Graves' ophthalmopathy. Both conserved end residues are part of each CDR3. D genes are given only for firm matches. Expanded clones get a size class; other rows say once, few or many, or leave the size out.

v_gene,d_gene,j_gene,abundance,CDR3aa,CDR3nt
TRBV3-1,.,TRBJ2-2,once,CASSQNRLNTGELFF,TGTGCCAGCAGCCAAAACAGGTTGAACACCGGGGAGCTGTTTTTT
TRBV10-3,TRBD2,TRBJ2-2,.,CAISESRASGTGELFF,TGTGCCATCAGTGAGTCGAGGGCTAGCGGGACCGGGGAGCTGTTTTTT
TRBV3-1,.,TRBJ1-2,few,CASSQDLAVLGYTF,TGTGCCAGCAGCCAAGATTTGGCGGTTCTTGGCTACACCTTC
TRBV12-5,.,TRBJ2-7,.,CASGYYGQYF,TGTGCTAGTGGGTACTACGGGCAGTACTTC
TRBV12-3/TRBV12-4,.,TRBJ2-5,many,CASSFYGETQYF,TGTGCCAGCAGTTTTTATGGTGAGACCCAGTACTTC
TRBV10-3,.,TRBJ1-5,.,CAISESTGFNQPQHF,TGTGCCATCAGTGAGTCGACAGGATTCAATCAGCCCCAGCATTTT
TRBV10-3,TRBD1,TRBJ1-5,.,CASSPTGGVDNQPQHF,TGTGCCAGCAGCCCCACAGGGGGAGTTGACAATCAGCCCCAGCATTTT
TRBV19,.,TRBJ2-2,.,CAWSPPMGRAGELFF,TGTGCCTGGAGTCCCCCGATGGGACGGGCCGGGGAGCTGTTTTTT
TRBV7-8,.,TRBJ1-6,many,CASRNHGYLHF,TGTGCCAGCAGAAACCATGGTTACCTCCACTTT
TRBV10-3,.,TRBJ1-5,.,CAGSYLTGDSNQPQHF,TGTGCCGGCAGTTACCTGACAGGAGATAGCAATCAGCCCCAGCATTTT
TRBV2,.,TRBJ1-6,few,CASREDRHNSPLHF,TGTGCCAGCAGAGAGGACCGGCATAATTCACCCCTCCACTTT
TRBV27,TRBD1,TRBJ2-2,.,CASSHEPGQGVETGELFF,TGTGCCAGCAGCCATGAACCGGGACAGGGGGTGGAGACCGGGGAGCTGTTTTTT
TRBV5-4,.,TRBJ1-1,few,CASSLRWRDTEAFF,TGTGCCAGCAGCTTGCGGTGGAGGGACACTGAAGCTTTCTTT
TRBV20-1,TRBD2,TRBJ2-5,few,CSARDGTSGRPRWETQYF,TGCAGTGCTAGAGATGGGACTAGCGGGAGGCCGAGGTGGGAGACCCAGTACTTC
TRBV25-1,TRBD1,TRBJ1-4,.,CASKGQKKKWAEKLFF,TGTGCCAGTAAGGGACAGAAAAAAAAGTGGGCCGAAAAACTGTTTTTT
TRBV29-1,TRBD1,TRBJ1-2,.,CSVDWDRVVGYTF,TGCAGCGTCGATTGGGACAGGGTTGTTGGCTACACCTTC
TRBV5-5,.,TRBJ1-3,.,CASSSPDLSGNTIYF,TGTGCCAGCAGCTCCCCCGACCTTTCTGGAAACACCATATATTTT